The 9 T cell receptor beta chains reported below all come from one sample, sequenced in a study of tumor-infiltrating lymphocytes in localized non-small cell lung cancer. Assay: immunoSEQ multiplex PCR; the TCRdb copy retains only in-frame clones and omits some. The table has thousands of clones, roughly 80% seen once. Sequenced material: uninvolved lung tissue not adjacent to the tumor. The receptor source for this set is a human donor with non-small cell lung cancer.

The chain uses TRBV5-6 and TRBJ2-1; no firm D call. In germline, CDR1 is SGHDT, CDR2 YYEEEE. V lost 1 base and J lost 1, with 9 bases in between. This CDR3 has 15 residues. The chain's CDR3 is CASSLISQSYNEQFF. The DNA for the CDR3 is TGTGCCAGCAGCTTGATTAGCCAGTCCTACAATGAGCAGTTCTTC.

The chain is built from TRBV4-2 and TRBJ2-2; a possible D gene is TRBD1 (5 bases). The V end lost 5 bases, the J end lost 3 bases, and 13 bases lay between the germline ends. The CDR3 covers 15 residues. From germline, CDR1 is LGHNA and CDR2 YNFKEQ. CDR3 in amino acids: CASSSIDSYTGELFF. The CDR3 nucleotides are TGTGCCAGCAGCTCCATAGACAGTTACACCGGGGAGCTGTTTTTT.

V usage is TRBV27 and J usage is TRBJ2-7, with TRBD1 matching over 11 bases. This CDR3 spans 15 amino acids. The ends lost 4 bases at V and 3 bases at J; junction bases unmatched: 5. From germline, CDR1 is MNHEY and CDR2 SMNVEV (reference sequence). Here the CDR3 reads CASSSGQGAVYEQYF. In DNA, the CDR3 is TGTGCCAGCAGTTCAGGACAGGGGGCCGTCTACGAGCAGTACTTC.

This clone was observed a handful of times. The chain recombines TRBV7-9 with TRBJ1-1, with a weak D call TRBD1 (5 bases). Germline values: CDR1 SEHNR, CDR2 FQNEAQ (reference sequence). V was clipped by 6 bases and J by 9 bases, with 17 bases between them. This CDR3 contains 13 residues. DNA of the CDR3: TGTGCCAGCAGACCCCCTCTGGGGCAGAAAGCTTTCTTT. Amino acids: CASRPPLGQKAFF.

This rearrangement joins TRBV11-2 to TRBJ1-1; TRBD1 is a possible D gene (5 bases). The germline gives CDR1 SGHAT, CDR2 FQNNGV. The CDR3 extends over 15 amino acids. Deletions cut 2 bases from V and 3 bases from J, with 13 bases between. The CDR3 sequence: CASSLSAGSYTEAFF. The CDR3 nucleotides read TGTGCCAGCAGCTTATCGGCAGGGTCCTACACTGAAGCTTTCTTT.

The chain joins TRBV7-9 to TRBJ2-2, with D perhaps matching TRBD2 (5 bases). The CDR3 covers 13 residues. Trimming cost V 1 base and J 7 bases, with 7 bases left between them. From germline, CDR1 is SEHNR and CDR2 FQNEAQ (reference sequence). CDR3 residues: CASSLVGIGELFF. In DNA form, the CDR3 reads TGTGCCAGCAGCTTAGTCGGGATCGGGGAGCTGTTTTTT. Supplemented by reference TRBV7-9 and TRBJ2-2, the full variable domain reads DTGVSQNPRHKITKRGQNVTFRCDPISEHNRLYWYRQTLGQGPEFLTYFQNEAQLEKSRLLSDRFSAERPKGSFSTLEIQRTEQGDSAMYLCASSLVGIGELFFGEGSRLTVL.

This clone appeared a few times. The chain couples TRBV15 to TRBJ1-5, with unresolved D. V lost 0 bases, J lost 3 bases, and 9 bases lay in between. Germline loops: CDR1 LNHNV, CDR2 YYDKDF (reference sequence). This CDR3 has 15 amino acids. The CDR3 nucleotides read TGTGCCACCAGCAGAGATAGGACGGTCAATCAGCCCCAGCATTTT. This codes for CATSRDRTVNQPQHF.

This clone showed up just once. The chain is built from TRBV28 and TRBJ1-2, with TRBD1 matching 9 bases. The CDR3 is made up of 15 amino acids. CDR1 and CDR2 (germline): MDHEN, SYDVKM. The ends lost 5 bases at V and 3 bases at J; junction bases unmatched: 7. CDR3 nucleotide sequence: TGTGCCAGCAGTCCCCGGGACAGGGTAGACTATGGCTACACCTTC. Translated: CASSPRDRVDYGYTF.

There are a few counts of this clone. This chain joins TRBV2 and TRBJ2-7; D possibly corresponds to TRBD1 (5 bases). With 7 bases removed from V and 4 bases from J, the gap between germline ends came to 14 bases. The CDR3 consists of 13 residues. Germline lookup yields CDR1 SNHLY and CDR2 FYNNEI. The CDR3 region is CASIDGGAYEQYF. Here the CDR3 DNA reads TGTGCCAGCATAGACGGTGGGGCTTACGAGCAGTACTTC. The whole variable domain, remainder taken from reference TRBV2 and TRBJ2-7, is EPEVTQTPSHQVTQMGQEVILRCVPISNHLYFYWYRQILGQKVEFLVSFYNNEISEKSEIFDDQFSVERPDGSNFTLKIRSTKLEDSAMYFCASIDGGAYEQYFGPGTRLTVT.